What follows are 2 T cell receptor beta chains derived from one specimen sequenced in a study of cytotoxic CD8 clonotypes in ibrutinib-treated CLL (dated by TCRdb to the early 2020s). The time point tag for this specimen amounts to: approximately 2 years on ibrutinib. Libraries were built with the immunoSEQ multiplex PCR assay. Entries here come from immuneACCESS through TCRdb and include only in-frame sequences with V and J called. Some clones fail to appear in such tables; in the studies checked, an unresolved V gene covers under half of the shortfall, and the cause of the remainder is unknown. In this sample the table shows roughly 180,000 clones, over 60% of which occur a single time. Roughly 13% of the sample is held by the ten biggest clonotypes. Here the sequenced sample was PBMCs, taken after 24 months of ibrutinib treatment. These receptors all stem from a human donor with chronic lymphocytic leukemia.

The chain combines TRBV7-2 with TRBJ1-5; the D is unclear. V was clipped by 1 base and J by 1 base, with 14 bases between them. Germline CDR1 reads SGHTA; CDR2 reads FQGNSA. This CDR3 contains 17 residues. The CDR3 is CASSLVSADPSNQPQHF. The CDR3 DNA is TGTGCCAGCAGCTTAGTTTCGGCAGATCCAAGCAATCAGCCCCAGCATTTT.

The chain is built from TRBV11-3 and TRBJ2-1; 8 positions match TRBD2. This CDR3 is 18 amino acids long. V trimming: 2 bases; J trimming: 9 bases; junction bases outside the gene matches: 18. The germline gives CDR1 SGHNT, CDR2 YENEEA. In nucleotides, the CDR3 is TGTGCCAGCAGCTTATCCTCGATAGCGGGAAATTCCGGCATTGAGCAGTTCTTC. It codes for CASSLSSIAGNSGIEQFF. Looking up the rest from reference TRBV11-3 and TRBJ2-1 gives the full variable domain: EAGVVQSPRYKIIEKKQPVAFWCNPISGHNTLYWYLQNLGQGPELLIRYENEEAVDDSQLPKDRFSAERLKGVDSTLKIQPAELGDSAVYLCASSLSSIAGNSGIEQFFGPGTRLTVL.